These T cell receptor beta chains were read from a single sample in a study of OX40 agonist ivuxolimab in advanced cancers. The assay was immunoSEQ multiplex PCR, and TCRdb's table has in-frame clones only and misses some. The sample shows about 37,000 clones, around four fifths of them seen only once. Sequenced here: CD4+ or CD8+ T cells sorted from blood, sampled in a trial of the OX40 agonist ivuxolimab. Receptors originate from an adult with an advanced solid tumor such as melanoma, head and neck, liver or kidney cancer. Both conserved end residues are part of each CDR3. A D gene is named only where the DNA matches it firmly. The size of a clone is reported for some rows only, either as once, few or many, or as a class for expanded clones.

J gene	V gene	clone size	D gene	CDR3 protein	CDR3 DNA
TRBJ2-3	TRBV5-1	NA	TRBD2	CASSLAGLAESTDTQYF	TGCGCCAGCAGCTTGGCGGGACTAGCGGAGAGCACAGATACGCAGTATTTT
TRBJ2-6	TRBV10-3	NA	TRBD1	CAISGGTGVSSGANVLTF	TGTGCCATCAGTGGTGGGACAGGGGTTAGCTCTGGGGCCAACGTCCTGACTTTC
TRBJ2-5	TRBV7-8	NA	TRBD2	CASSRGGGQETQYF	TGTGCCAGCAGCCGTGGCGGGGGACAAGAGACCCAGTACTTC
TRBJ1-2	TRBV12-5	once	NA	CASGLGSKQATNYGYTF	TGTGCTAGTGGTTTGGGATCGAAACAGGCTACTAACTATGGCTACACCTTC
TRBJ2-7	TRBV7-2	NA	TRBD2	CASSLWGGNEQYF	TGTGCCAGCAGCTTATGGGGGGGAAACGAGCAGTACTTC
TRBJ2-5	TRBV6-5	NA	NA	CASSTAQSGEETQYF	TGTGCCAGCAGTACCGCTCAGTCCGGTGAAGAGACCCAGTACTTC
TRBJ2-7	TRBV5-1	NA	TRBD2	CASRAGTSSYEQYF	TGCGCCAGCAGGGCCGGGACTAGCTCCTACGAGCAGTACTTC
TRBJ2-2	TRBV5-1	NA	NA	CASSLAPGRTANTGELFF	TGCGCCAGCAGCTTGGCCCCGGGGAGGACGGCGAACACCGGGGAGCTGTTTTTT
TRBJ2-1	TRBV2	NA	TRBD1	CASRSMTGDYNEQFF	TGTGCCAGCAGATCGATGACAGGGGACTACAATGAGCAGTTCTTC
TRBJ1-2	TRBV6-5	NA	NA	CASSYSRSPSYGYTF	TGTGCCAGCAGTTACTCGCGCAGCCCGAGCTATGGCTACACCTTC
TRBJ1-2	TRBV29-1	NA	NA	CSVRTGSNYGYTF	TGCAGCGTGCGTACAGGTTCTAACTATGGCTACACCTTC
TRBJ2-7	TRBV6-1	NA	NA	CASRGRWSSYEQYF	TGTGCCAGCAGAGGCCGGTGGTCCTCCTACGAGCAGTACTTC
TRBJ2-7	TRBV5-4	NA	NA	CASSPGGGSEQYF	TGTGCCAGCAGCCCCGGGGGAGGTTCCGAGCAGTACTTC
TRBJ1-2	TRBV7-9	NA	NA	CASRDFTGYGYTF	TGTGCCAGCAGGGATTTTACAGGGTACGGCTACACCTTC
TRBJ1-5	TRBV19	NA	NA	CASSLQGGGNQPQHF	TGTGCCAGTAGCCTCCAGGGAGGGGGCAATCAGCCCCAGCATTTT
TRBJ2-7	TRBV10-1	NA	TRBD1	CASSAQGQGRYF	TGCGCCAGCAGTGCCCAGGGACAGGGACGGTACTTC
TRBJ2-3	TRBV5-1	NA	NA	CASSLPDYDTDTQYF	TGCGCCAGCAGCTTGCCCGATTATGACACAGATACGCAGTATTTT